This TCR beta chain originates from a study of T cell responses to AZD1222 COVID-19 vaccine. Assay: immunoSEQ multiplex PCR; the TCRdb copy retains only in-frame clones and omits some. The top ten hold 1.5% to 2% of the sample, which has about 100,000 clones, about 90% seen once. Points on this clone: What it recognizes is unknown.

Findings and caveats of the study: Researchers took repertoire samples only after the peak T cell response had come.

Trimming took 5 bases from V and 4 from J, leaving 9 bases between them. This CDR3 has 14 residues. From germline, CDR1 is MDHEN and CDR2 SYDVKM. The specimen comprised peripheral blood, sampled on day 0 of AZD1222 vaccination. The V call is TRBV28, the J call TRBJ1-6; D gene uncertain. This clonotype was obtained from an adult in good health. CDR3 DNA sequence: TGTGCCAGCAGTGACGGTCATTATAATTCACCCCTCCACTTT. Its protein product is CASSDGHYNSPLHF.